One TCR beta chain is described in this entry. The antigen remains unidentified. V lost 3 bases and J lost 1, with 13 bases in between. Germline V CDR1 and CDR2: MGHDK, SYGVNS. The CDR3 has 17 amino acids. The assay was immunoSEQ multiplex PCR, and TCRdb's table has in-frame clones only and misses some. Here the sample spans about 81,000 clones, approximately 85% being singletons. The source of the sample is a study of T cell responses to AZD1222 COVID-19 vaccine. Study-wide results and caveats: Most donors were white British and more were female, and clonal diversity was possibly underestimated. Reports indicate that nearly half of spike-specific TCRs are directed at unmutated variant regions.

Pooling was applied to second doses at about 4 or about 12 weeks. The chain employs TRBV25-1 and TRBJ2-6, with D maybe TRBD2 (6 bases). The TCR originated in an adult who received the AZD1222 COVID-19 vaccine. The sample consisted of peripheral blood, taken 28 days after the second AZD1222 dose. CDR3 residues: CASSDYVRGSGANVLTF. CDR3 in DNA: TGTGCCAGCAGTGACTATGTGCGGGGATCTGGGGCCAACGTCCTGACTTTC.